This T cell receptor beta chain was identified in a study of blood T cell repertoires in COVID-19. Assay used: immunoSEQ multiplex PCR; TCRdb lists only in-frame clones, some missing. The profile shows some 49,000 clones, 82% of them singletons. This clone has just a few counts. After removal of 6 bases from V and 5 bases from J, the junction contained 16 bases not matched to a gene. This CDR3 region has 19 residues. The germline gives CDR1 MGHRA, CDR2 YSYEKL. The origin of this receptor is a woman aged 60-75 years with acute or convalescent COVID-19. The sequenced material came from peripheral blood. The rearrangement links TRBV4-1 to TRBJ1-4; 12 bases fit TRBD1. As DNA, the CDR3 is TGCGCCAGCAGTTGGAGAGCCGGGGGACAGGGGGCTGAGAATGAAAAACTGTTTTTT. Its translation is CASSWRAGGQGAENEKLFF.